This TCR beta chain was recorded in a study of multiple sclerosis patients with progressive multifocal leukoencephalopathy (dated by TCRdb to about 2019). Notes on the research overall: Controls were roughly 5 natalizumab-treated MS patients who did not develop PML, sampled longitudinally. Peripheral T and B cells were examined in MS patients who developed PML (4 under natalizumab, 1 after alemtuzumab) and in treated patients who did not develop PML. From before therapy, through 6 and 12 months, up to PML onset, two natalizumab-treated patients who later developed PML were tracked longitudinally. The study was designed to detect JC virus-specific or public T-cell expansions arising at the time of PML onset. The full study reports these points: Less diverse TRB repertoires in most PML patients were suggested by lower normalized Shannon entropy, whereas values near 1 were observed in the natalizumab-treated controls. TRB clones with frequency above 0.5% were observed only in PML patients, but the clones expanded at PML onset were found to be already present before and during natalizumab therapy. At the time PML developed, no common TRBV or TRBJ gene usage or preferential TRBV-TRBJ pairings were detected. Analysis was limited to peripheral blood, even though cerebrospinal fluid or brain lymphocytes might be more informative for natalizumab-associated PML. Given the small, descriptive cohort, it remained unclear whether the study findings reflect JC virus infection or general immunocompromise.

The CDR3 measures 17 amino acids from cysteine to phenylalanine. This entry keeps only the CDR3 DNA: 51 bases, framed from base 1. V is shortened by 1 base, J by 5 bases, and the region joining them spans 15 bases. Based on the germline V gene, the CDR1 and CDR2 sequences are MGHRA and YSYEKL. The immunoSEQ two-step multiplex PCR at survey-level depth was used to amplify TRB CDR3 regions from genomic DNA. To estimate template counts and remove amplification bias, each PCR was spiked with synthetic inline TR CDR3 controls covering all V-J pairings. Reads were processed so that amplification and sequencing bias were reduced, and quantification was performed against synthetic TR CDR3 analogs. In the paper's pipeline: Raw data were processed in ImmunoSEQ Analyzer, removing out-of-frame sequences and CDR3s with stop codons, and genes were named by IMGT nomenclature. Normalized Shannon entropy, defined as 1 minus Pielou's evenness, was used to summarize repertoire diversity. TRB sequences were considered identical only when V gene, J gene and CDR3 were shared. Public PML clonotypes were CDR3s found in two or more PML-onset samples but not found earlier, in controls, or in public databases. Position-by-position CDR3 amino acid composition was analyzed in Skylign with the observed count method. What TCRdb holds here is the immuneACCESS table cut down to in-frame rearrangements. Part of the clones is not present; checked against another copy, under half of the missing clones reflect an unresolved V gene, and the others are unexplained. V and J calls and clone size follow that table, whereas D and trimming were derived from the DNA. The sample profile shows 25,000 to 30,000 clones; 85% to 90% of them were found once. The ten largest clonotypes hold approximately 1% of the sample.

According to the study, the label for this sample's time point signals: before natalizumab initiation. Interferon beta had previously been received by all listed patients, and all PML patients were female. T0 blood samples were collected before the first natalizumab infusion. Ficoll-Hypaque density gradient centrifugation was used to isolate peripheral blood mononuclear cells. To note about this clone: The target of this receptor is not known. Base qualities are not recorded, but no much larger clone differs from it by a single base.

The V and J genes are TRBV4-1 and TRBJ1-6, with an unclear D gene assignment. This TCR was sampled from a human donor with multiple sclerosis. Sequenced sample: PBMCs. The bases read TGCGCCAGCAGCCAAGGACTGGCTGACATCAATAATTCACCCCTCCACTTT. This yields the protein CASSQGLADINNSPLHF.